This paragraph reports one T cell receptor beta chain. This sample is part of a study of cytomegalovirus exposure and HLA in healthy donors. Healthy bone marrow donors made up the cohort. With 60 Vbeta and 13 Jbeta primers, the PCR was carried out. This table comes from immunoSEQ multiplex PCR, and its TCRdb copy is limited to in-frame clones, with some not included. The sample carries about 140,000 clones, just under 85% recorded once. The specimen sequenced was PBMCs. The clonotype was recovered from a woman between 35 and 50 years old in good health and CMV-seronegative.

CDR3 loop: CASSSRGTSEDNEQFF. The DNA for the CDR3 is TGTGCCAGCAGTTCGCGTGGGACTAGCGAAGACAATGAGCAGTTCTTC. The chain links TRBV28 to TRBJ2-1; 10 bases line up with TRBD2. The CDR3 extends over 16 amino acids. Trimming cost V 4 bases and J 5 bases; bases outside gene matches: 8. Germline-derived CDR1 and CDR2 are MDHEN and SYDVKM.